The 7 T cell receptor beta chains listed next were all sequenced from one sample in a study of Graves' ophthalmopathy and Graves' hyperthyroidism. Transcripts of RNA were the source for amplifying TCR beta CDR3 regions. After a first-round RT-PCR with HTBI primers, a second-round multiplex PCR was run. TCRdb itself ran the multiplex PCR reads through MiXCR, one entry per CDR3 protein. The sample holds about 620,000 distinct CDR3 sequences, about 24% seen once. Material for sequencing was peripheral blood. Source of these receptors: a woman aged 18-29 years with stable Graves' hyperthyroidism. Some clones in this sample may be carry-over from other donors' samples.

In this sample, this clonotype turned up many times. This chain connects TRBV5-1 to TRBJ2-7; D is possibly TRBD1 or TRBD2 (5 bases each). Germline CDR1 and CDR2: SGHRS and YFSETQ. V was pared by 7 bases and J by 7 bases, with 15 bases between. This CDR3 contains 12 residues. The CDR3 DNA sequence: TGCGCCAGCTCCGGGACCCTGAGGGAGCAGTACTTC. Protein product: CASSGTLREQYF.

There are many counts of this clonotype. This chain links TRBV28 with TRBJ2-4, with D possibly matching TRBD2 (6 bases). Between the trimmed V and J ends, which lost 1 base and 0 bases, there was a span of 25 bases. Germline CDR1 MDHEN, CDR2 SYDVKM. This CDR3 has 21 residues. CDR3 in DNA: TGTGCCAGCAGTTTATTTTATCTTTGGGGACTCGATGATGTAGCCAAAAACATTCAGTACTTC. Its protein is CASSLFYLWGLDDVAKNIQYF.

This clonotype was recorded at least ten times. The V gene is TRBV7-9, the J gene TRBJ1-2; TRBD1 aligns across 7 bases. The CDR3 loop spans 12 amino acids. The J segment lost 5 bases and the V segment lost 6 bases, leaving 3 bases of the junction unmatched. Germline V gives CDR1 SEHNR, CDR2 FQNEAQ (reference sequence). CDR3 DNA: TGTGCCAGCAGTACAGGGGTTTATGGCTACACCTTC. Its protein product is CASSTGVYGYTF.

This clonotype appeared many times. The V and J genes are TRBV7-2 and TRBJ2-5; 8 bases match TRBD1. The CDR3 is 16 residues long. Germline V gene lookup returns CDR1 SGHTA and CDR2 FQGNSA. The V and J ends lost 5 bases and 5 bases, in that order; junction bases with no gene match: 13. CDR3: CASSPPGQARGETQYF. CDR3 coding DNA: TGTGCCAGCAGCCCACCGGGACAGGCAAGGGGGGAGACCCAGTACTTC.

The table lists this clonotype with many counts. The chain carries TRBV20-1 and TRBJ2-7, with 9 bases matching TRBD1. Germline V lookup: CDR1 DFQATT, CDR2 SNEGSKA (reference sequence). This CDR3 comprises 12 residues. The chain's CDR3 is CSQRGQGYEQYF. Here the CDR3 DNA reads TGCAGCCAGAGGGGACAGGGCTACGAGCAGTACTTC.

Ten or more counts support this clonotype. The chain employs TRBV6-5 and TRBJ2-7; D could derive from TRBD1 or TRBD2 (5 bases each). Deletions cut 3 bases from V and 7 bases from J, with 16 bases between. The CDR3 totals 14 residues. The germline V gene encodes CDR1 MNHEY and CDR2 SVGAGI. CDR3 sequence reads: CASSYAPTGREQYF. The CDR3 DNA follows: TGTGCCAGCAGTTATGCCCCCACGGGACGGGAGCAGTACTTC.

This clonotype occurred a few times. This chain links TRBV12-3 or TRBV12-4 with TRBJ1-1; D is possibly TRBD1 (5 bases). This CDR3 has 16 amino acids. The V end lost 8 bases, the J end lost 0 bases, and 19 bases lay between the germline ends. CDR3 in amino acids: CASSPQTTDMNTEAFF. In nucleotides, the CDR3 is TGTGCCAGCTCACCACAAACGACAGACATGAACACTGAAGCTTTCTTT.